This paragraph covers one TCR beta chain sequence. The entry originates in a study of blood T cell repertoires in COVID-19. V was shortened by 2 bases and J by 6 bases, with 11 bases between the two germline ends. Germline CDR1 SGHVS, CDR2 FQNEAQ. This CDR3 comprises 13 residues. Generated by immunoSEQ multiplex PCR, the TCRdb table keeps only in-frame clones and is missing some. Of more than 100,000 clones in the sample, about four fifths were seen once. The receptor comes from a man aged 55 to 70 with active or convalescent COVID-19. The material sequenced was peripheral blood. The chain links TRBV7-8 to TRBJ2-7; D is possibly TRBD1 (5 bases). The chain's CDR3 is CASSLRGTGEQYF. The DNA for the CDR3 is TGTGCCAGCAGCTTAAGGGGCACGGGCGAGCAGTACTTC.